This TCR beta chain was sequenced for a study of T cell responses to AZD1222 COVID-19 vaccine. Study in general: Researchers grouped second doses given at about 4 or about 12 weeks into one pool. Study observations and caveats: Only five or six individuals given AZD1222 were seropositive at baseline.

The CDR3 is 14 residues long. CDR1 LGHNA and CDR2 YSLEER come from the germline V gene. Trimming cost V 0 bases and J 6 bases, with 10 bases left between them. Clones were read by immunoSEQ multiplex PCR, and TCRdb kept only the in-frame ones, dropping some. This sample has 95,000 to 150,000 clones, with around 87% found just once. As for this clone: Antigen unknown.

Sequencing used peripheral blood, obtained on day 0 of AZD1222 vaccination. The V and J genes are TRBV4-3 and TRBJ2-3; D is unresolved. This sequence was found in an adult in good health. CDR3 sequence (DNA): TGCGCCAGCAGCCAAGATCGGTCTAGGGATACGCAGTATTTT. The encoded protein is CASSQDRSRDTQYF.